There are a few counts of the clone carrying this TCR beta chain. The antigen remains unidentified. This sample was included in a study of beta chain features in type 1 diabetes. cDNA synthesis used the whole RNA isolate, giving expressed TCRB sequences. Repertoires were generated with immunoSEQ multiplex PCR, while TCRdb's copy carries only in-frame clones and drops some. Here the sample spans some 250,000 clones, about 11% being singletons. A single heparinised draw of around 110 mL on average was taken per donor. CD45RO/CCR7/CD25/CD127/CD95/CD27 separated CD4+ naive, central memory, regulatory and stem cell-like memory cells by sorting. Study-level findings and limits: Shorter TCRB CDR3s, moderately but significantly so, were found in Type 1 diabetes patients in all four CD4+ subsets. Junctions at VDJ sites from type 1 diabetes patients had fewer insertions and more deletions. These data did not resolve whether HLA type affects TCRB rearrangement.

Source material: naive CD4+ T cells from blood. This clonotype originated in a man aged 25 to 45 with type 1 diabetes.

The CDR3 region has the DNA TGCAGCCTGGGCGGGGTCGATGGCTACACCTTC. It yields the protein CSLGGVDGYTF. The chain combines TRBV29-1 with TRBJ1-2; unclear D gene. The CDR3 extends over 11 amino acids. In germline, CDR1 is SQVTM, CDR2 ANQGSEA. Trimming stripped 8 bases from V and 6 bases from J, with 13 bases between.